These 29 T cell receptor beta chains originate from one sample sequenced in a study of T cell responses to AZD1222 COVID-19 vaccine. Produced via immunoSEQ multiplex PCR; TCRdb's table is partial and in-frame only. The data show approximately 270,000 clones, 85% to 95% seen once. The specimen comprised peripheral blood, sampled 28 days after the second AZD1222 dose. The receptor source for this set is an adult who received the AZD1222 COVID-19 vaccine.

The J gene is TRBJ1-2, the V gene TRBV19, with a weak D call TRBD1 (6 bases). The CDR3 is 13 amino acids. Germline V lookup: CDR1 LNHDA, CDR2 SQIVND (reference sequence). V was cut by 6 bases and J by 5 bases, with 13 bases left in between. The DNA of the CDR3 is TGTGCCAGTAGCCCCGGGACAACTTATGGCTACACCTTC. Amino acids: CASSPGTTYGYTF.

The chain uses TRBV14 and TRBJ2-7; TRBD2 agrees at 8 bases. The CDR3 length is 15 residues. The V and J ends lost 4 bases and 4 bases, in that order; junction bases with no gene match: 9. Germline CDR1 is SGHDN and CDR2 is FVKESK. CDR3 amino acids: CASSPPSGSVYEQYF. The CDR3 DNA reads TGTGCCAGCAGCCCTCCGAGCGGGAGCGTTTACGAGCAGTACTTC.

The V and J genes are TRBV10-3 and TRBJ2-2; 7 bases agree with TRBD1. V lost 4 bases, J lost 3 bases, and 2 bases stayed unmatched. The CDR3 spans 14 residues. The germline V gene has CDR1 ENHRY and CDR2 SYGVKD. The CDR3 sequence: CAISVDRHTGELFF. The CDR3, as DNA: TGTGCCATCAGTGTGGACAGGCACACCGGGGAGCTGTTTTTT.

This chain joins TRBV3-1 (or the pseudogene TRBV3-2) and TRBJ1-1; 8 bases align to TRBD1. This CDR3 region has 12 residues. From germline, CDR1 is LGHDT and CDR2 YNNKEL (reference sequence). V was pared by 4 bases and J by 7 bases, with 2 bases of the junction left unmatched. The CDR3 loop is CASSRTGYEAFF. The DNA for the CDR3 is TGTGCCAGCAGCCGGACAGGGTATGAAGCTTTCTTT.

The rearrangement uses TRBV29-1 and TRBJ1-1; possible D gene TRBD1, 5 bases. V lost 7 bases, J lost 1 base, and 13 bases lay in between. The CDR3 totals 13 residues. Germline-derived CDR1 and CDR2 are SQVTM and ANQGSEA. In nucleotides, the CDR3 is TGCAGCGGCACGATGGGGGGGAACACTGAAGCTTTCTTT. Protein product: CSGTMGGNTEAFF.

The V and J genes are TRBV25-1 and TRBJ1-1; no definite D call. With 3 bases removed from V and 5 bases from J, the gap between germline ends came to 7 bases. This CDR3 has 12 amino acids. CDR1 and CDR2 from the germline V gene are MGHDK and SYGVNS. For the CDR3, the DNA is TGTGCCAGCAGTGATGGGCGAACTGAAGCTTTCTTT. This gives the protein CASSDGRTEAFF.

V is TRBV28 and J is TRBJ2-7, with 7 nucleotides matching TRBD1. Trimming removed 6 bases from V and 3 bases from J; junction bases left unmatched: 5. Germline V gene data show CDR1 as MDHEN and CDR2 as SYDVKM. The CDR3 has 13 residues. The chain's CDR3 is CASSPGQVYEQYF. The CDR3 DNA reads as TGTGCCAGCAGCCCTGGACAGGTCTACGAGCAGTACTTC.

The gene calls are TRBV5-5 and TRBJ2-5; D may correspond to TRBD1 or TRBD2 (5 bases each). CDR1 and CDR2 (germline): SGHKS, YYEKEE (reference sequence). The CDR3 totals 14 residues. V was clipped by 7 bases and J by 5 bases, with 18 bases between them. CDR3 in DNA: TGTGCCAGCTCGGCCGGGACGCTGGGGGAGACCCAGTACTTC. Translated: CASSAGTLGETQYF. Full variable domain (rest looked up from reference TRBV5-5 and TRBJ2-5): DAGVTQSPTHLIKTRGQQVTLRCSPISGHKSVSWYQQVLGQGPQFIFQYYEKEERGRGNFPDRFSARQFPNYSSELNVNALLLGDSALYLCASSAGTLGETQYFGPGTRLLVL.

The chain combines TRBV18 with TRBJ2-2, with 10 bases fitting TRBD2. The CDR3 length is 15 residues. J gave up 4 bases and V 3 bases, and 2 bases lay outside the gene matches. In germline, CDR1 is KGHSH, CDR2 LQKENI. In DNA form, the CDR3 reads TGTGCCAGCTCACCTTGGACTAGCGGCACCGGGGAGCTGTTTTTT. Protein product: CASSPWTSGTGELFF.

This chain joins TRBV7-8 and TRBJ1-1, with D tentatively TRBD1 (5 bases). Trimming cost V 2 bases and J 5 bases, with 18 bases left between them. From germline, CDR1 is SGHVS and CDR2 FQNEAQ. The length of the CDR3 is 16 residues. CDR3 nucleotide sequence: TGTGCCAGCAGCTTACAGGGACTACTGGGTTCAACTGAAGCTTTCTTT. Translation gives CASSLQGLLGSTEAFF.

This rearrangement joins TRBV28 to TRBJ1-1, with D possibly matching TRBD1 (6 bases). The germline V and J ends were trimmed by 8 bases and 1 base, with 17 bases remaining between them. This CDR3 spans 15 amino acids. Germline V CDR1 and CDR2: MDHEN, SYDVKM. CDR3 nucleotides: TGTGCCAGCTTCCCTCAGGACAGAGAGAACACTGAAGCTTTCTTT. Translated, it gives CASFPQDRENTEAFF.

This clone came up a few times. The chain recombines TRBV28 with TRBJ2-1; D uncertain. Per germline, CDR1 MDHEN and CDR2 SYDVKM. V dropped 4 bases and J dropped 6 bases, with 13 bases sitting between them. There are 14 residues in the CDR3. CDR3 sequence: CASSSPKVFNEQFF. DNA for the CDR3: TGTGCCAGCAGTTCTCCCAAGGTCTTCAATGAGCAGTTCTTC.

This chain joins TRBV3-1 (or the pseudogene TRBV3-2) and TRBJ1-1; D ambiguous. This CDR3 is built from 14 residues. Germline CDR1 is LGHDT and CDR2 is YNNKEL (reference sequence). The V end lost 1 base, the J end lost 0 bases, and 6 bases lay between the germline ends. The CDR3 region has the DNA TGTGCCAGCAGCCAAGTCGCTCTGAACACTGAAGCTTTCTTT. The encoded protein is CASSQVALNTEAFF.

The chain employs TRBV28 and TRBJ2-7, with TRBD1 matching 8 bases. CDR3 length equals 15 residues. CDR1 and CDR2 from the germline V gene are MDHEN and SYDVKM. Unmatched junction bases numbered 7, after V lost 6 bases and J lost 0 bases. The CDR3 loop is CASSSPGQASYEQYF. In nucleotides, the CDR3 is TGTGCCAGCAGCTCCCCGGGACAGGCCTCCTACGAGCAGTACTTC. Full variable domain (remainder filled in from reference TRBV28 and TRBJ2-7): DVKVTQSSRYLVKRTGEKVFLECVQDMDHENMFWYRQDPGLGLRLIYFSYDVKMKEKGDIPEGYSVSREKKERFSLILESASTNQTSMYLCASSSPGQASYEQYFGPGTRLTVT.

J is TRBJ2-5 and V is TRBV2; 9 bases align to TRBD2. The V and J ends lost 2 bases and 2 bases, in that order; junction bases with no gene match: 0. The germline CDR1 and CDR2 sequences are SNHLY and FYNNEI. The CDR3 spans 14 residues. The CDR3 bases are TGTGCCAGCAGTGAACTAGCGGGGCAAGAGACCCAGTACTTC. As protein: CASSELAGQETQYF.

The chain combines TRBV6-6 with TRBJ1-2; 8 nucleotides match TRBD1. Germline V lookup: CDR1 MNHNY, CDR2 SVGAGI (reference sequence). The V gene end was trimmed by 2 bases and the J gene end by 6 bases; junction bases not matched to a gene: 11. The CDR3 runs to 16 residues. CDR3 nucleotides: TGTGCCAGCAGTTACGGACAGGGAGGAGGTTGGGATGGCTACACCTTC. This codes for CASSYGQGGGWDGYTF.

The chain employs TRBV7-9 and TRBJ2-2; TRBD1 is a possible D gene (5 bases). Trimming took 5 bases from V and 6 from J, leaving 16 bases between them. The CDR3 consists of 15 residues. CDR1 is SEHNR, CDR2 FQNEAQ, per germline (reference sequence). CDR3 loop: CASSLDRLEPGELFF. In DNA form, the CDR3 reads TGTGCCAGCAGCCTAGACAGATTGGAACCCGGGGAGCTGTTTTTT.

This clone has a single count. The chain combines TRBV11-2 with TRBJ2-3, with 10 positions matching TRBD2. Germline values: CDR1 SGHAT, CDR2 FQNNGV. The CDR3 totals 15 residues. The ends lost 0 bases at V and 9 bases at J; junction bases unmatched: 6. In DNA, the CDR3 is TGTGCCAGCAGCTTAGAACTAGCGGGAAGTTCCACGCAGTATTTT. This sequence encodes CASSLELAGSSTQYF. Filled out from reference TRBV11-2 and TRBJ2-3, the complete variable domain reads EAGVAQSPRYKIIEKRQSVAFWCNPISGHATLYWYQQILGQGPKLLIQFQNNGVVDDSQLPKDRFSAERLKGVDSTLKIQPAKLEDSAVYLCASSLELAGSSTQYFGPGTRLTVL.

The chain carries TRBV7-3 and TRBJ2-3; 7 bases align to TRBD2. J was trimmed by 3 bases and V by 0 bases; bases with no gene match: 3. The CDR3 covers 15 residues. The germline V gene encodes CDR1 SGHTA and CDR2 FQGTGA. The CDR3 reads CASSLTGGRTDTQYF. The CDR3 DNA reads TGTGCCAGCAGCTTAACCGGCGGGAGAACAGATACGCAGTATTTT. The entire variable domain, with the rest obtained from reference TRBV7-3 and TRBJ2-3, is as follows: GAGVSQTPSNKVTEKGKYVELRCDPISGHTALYWYRQSLGQGPEFLIYFQGTGAADDSGLPNDRFFAVRPEGSVSTLKIQRTERGDSAVYLCASSLTGGRTDTQYFGPGTRLTVL.

The V call is TRBV2, the J call TRBJ1-1; unclear D gene. This CDR3 is 13 amino acids long. V gave up 6 bases and J gave up 2 bases, with 10 bases separating them. The V gene's germline CDR1 is SNHLY and CDR2 FYNNEI. This CDR3 reads CASRAQGNTEAFF. In nucleotides, the CDR3 is TGTGCCAGCAGGGCTCAAGGAAACACTGAAGCTTTCTTT. Full variable domain (outside the CDR3, taken from reference TRBV2 and TRBJ1-1): EPEVTQTPSHQVTQMGQEVILRCVPISNHLYFYWYRQILGQKVEFLVSFYNNEISEKSEIFDDQFSVERPDGSNFTLKIRSTKLEDSAMYFCASRAQGNTEAFFGQGTRLTVV.

The chain couples TRBV6-2 or TRBV6-3 to TRBJ2-7; a weak D match, TRBD1 (6 bases). CDR3 length: 12 amino acids. The germline gives CDR1 MNHEY, CDR2 SVGEGT. Between the trimmed V and J ends, which lost 5 bases and 6 bases, there was a span of 11 bases. The CDR3 protein is CASSHRVPEQYF. CDR3 DNA sequence: TGTGCCAGCAGTCACAGGGTTCCCGAGCAGTACTTC.

This sequence joins TRBV10-3 and TRBJ2-2, with D tentatively TRBD1 (5 bases). Germline loops: CDR1 ENHRY, CDR2 SYGVKD. The CDR3 length is 15 residues. Trimming removed 7 bases at V and 3 bases at J, with 15 bases between. CDR3 coding DNA: TGTGCCATCAAGAGGACCAGGGTGGACACCGGGGAGCTGTTTTTT. Protein product: CAIKRTRVDTGELFF.

The gene calls are TRBV27 and TRBJ2-7, with 7 bases identical to TRBD1. Trimming cost V 1 base and J 0 bases; bases outside gene matches: 9. The CDR3 contains 17 residues. Germline values: CDR1 MNHEY, CDR2 SMNVEV (reference sequence). CDR3 sequence (DNA): TGTGCCAGCAGTTTATTTCATCGTCGGACAGGCTCCTACGAGCAGTACTTC. Its protein product is CASSLFHRRTGSYEQYF.

This chain connects TRBV28 to TRBJ1-1; D is uncertain. CDR1 MDHEN and CDR2 SYDVKM come from the germline V gene. The CDR3 covers 13 residues. V lost 3 bases, J lost 3 bases, and 8 bases lay in between. CDR3 residues: CASSFDADTEAFF. In nucleotides, the CDR3 is TGTGCCAGCAGTTTTGACGCCGACACTGAAGCTTTCTTT.

The chain is built from TRBV4-1 and TRBJ1-6, with a tentative D call TRBD1 (5 bases). V lost 0 bases and J 7 bases, leaving 10 bases between the germline ends. Germline V CDR1 and CDR2: MGHRA, YSYEKL. The CDR3 consists of 15 residues. Here the CDR3 reads CASSQEGRTNSPLHF. CDR3 coding DNA: TGCGCCAGCAGCCAAGAGGGGCGGACCAATTCACCCCTCCACTTT.

This chain joins TRBV6-5 and TRBJ1-2; no clear D gene. Per the germline V gene, CDR1 is MNHEY and CDR2 is SVGAGI. The CDR3 extends over 15 amino acids. The ends were cut back, 0 bases at V and 4 bases at J, with 12 bases in the middle. The CDR3, as DNA: TGTGCCAGCAGTTACTCGAGGCGCCCTGGCTATGGCTACACCTTC. Protein product: CASSYSRRPGYGYTF.

The V call is TRBV9, the J call TRBJ1-1; a possible D gene is TRBD1 (5 bases). CDR3 size: 16 residues. Trimming took 4 bases from V and 2 from J, leaving 18 bases between them. CDR1 and CDR2 from the germline V gene are SGDLS and YYNGEE. The CDR3 DNA reads as TGTGCCAGCAGCCCCCCCTATTTCGGGGGAAACACTGAAGCTTTCTTT. Translated, it gives CASSPPYFGGNTEAFF.

The chain uses TRBV5-8 and TRBJ1-3; tentatively, D is TRBD1 (6 bases). The germline V gene encodes CDR1 SGHTS and CDR2 YDEGEE. V was clipped by 0 bases and J by 2 bases, with 12 bases between them. CDR3 length: 16 amino acids. DNA of the CDR3: TGTGCCAGCAGCTTGGTGGGCAGGGGACCTGGAAACACCATATATTTT. Protein product: CASSLVGRGPGNTIYF.

In the case of this clone: This specimen includes other DNA sequences encoding the same CDR3. The chain couples TRBV5-1 to TRBJ1-2; D uncertain. The CDR3 loop spans 14 amino acids. Trimming removed 0 bases at V and 1 base at J, with 7 bases between. Germline CDR1 and CDR2: SGHRS and YFSETQ. The CDR3 is CASSLGQVNYGYTF. The CDR3 region has the DNA TGCGCCAGCAGCTTGGGACAAGTTAACTATGGCTACACCTTC.